The 14 T cell receptor beta chains below all came from one sample that was sequenced in a study of vaccination and CD4 T cells after COVID-19. TCRdb used MiXCR to reprocess the PCR reads, holding one entry per CDR3 protein. The table includes fewer than 25,000 distinct CDR3 sequences, 50% to 65% detected once. Sequencing used CD4+ T cells from blood, obtained before SARS-CoV-2 vaccination. The source of these receptors is a human donor who had recovered from COVID-19.

In DNA form, the CDR3 reads TGTGCCAGCAAACGGGACAGCACAGATACGCAGTATTTT. Its translation is CASKRDSTDTQYF. V usage is TRBV6-1 and J usage is TRBJ2-3; TRBD1 or TRBD2 may be the D gene (5 bases each). This CDR3 is 13 amino acids long. Between the trimmed V and J ends, which lost 7 bases and 0 bases, there was a span of 8 bases. CDR1 and CDR2 (germline): MNHNS, SASEGT.

This rearrangement joins TRBV20-1 to TRBJ2-1; D is undetermined. Germline-derived CDR1 and CDR2 are DFQATT and SNEGSKA (reference sequence). This CDR3 has 11 amino acids. The V end lost 1 base, the J end lost 3 bases, and 1 base lay between the germline ends. CDR3 sequence reads: CSARVYNEQFF. In DNA form, the CDR3 reads TGCAGTGCTAGAGTCTACAATGAGCAGTTCTTC.

This clonotype was seen once. It may be a read error: a sequence one base away is much more abundant. No DNA is shown, since the ends of the CDR3 on it are uncertain; the CDR3 is the one TCRdb lists. The chain is built from TRBV20-1 and TRBJ1-2; TRBD1 was called by the table and not checked on the DNA. Germline assignment: CDR1 DFQATT and CDR2 SNEGSKA (reference sequence). The CDR3 spans 15 amino acids, including both terminal residues. CDR3: CSARVVAGGNYGHTF.

The chain couples TRBV7-8 to TRBJ1-2, with D unresolved. Trimming removed 5 bases from V and 4 bases from J, with 14 bases in between. This CDR3 spans 14 amino acids. Germline V gene sequence: CDR1 SGHVS, CDR2 FQNEAQ. The CDR3 protein is CASSGLAGIYGYTF. For the CDR3, the DNA is TGTGCCAGCAGCGGCCTGGCGGGGATCTATGGCTACACCTTC.

The gene calls are TRBV6-1 and TRBJ1-2; 8 bases fit TRBD1. Germline CDR1 reads MNHNS; CDR2 reads SASEGT. V dropped 7 bases and J dropped 3; count of bases not matched to a gene: 10. This CDR3 spans 15 amino acids. CDR3 residues: CASKDREKRYYGYTF. Here the CDR3 DNA reads TGTGCCAGCAAGGACAGGGAAAAAAGGTACTATGGCTACACCTTC.

The chain couples TRBV6-2 or TRBV6-3 to TRBJ1-5, with a tentative D call TRBD1 (5 bases). This CDR3 is built from 14 residues. The ends were cut back, 2 bases at V and 0 bases at J, with 5 bases in the middle. Germline V gene sequence: CDR1 MNHEY, CDR2 SVGEGT. This CDR3 reads CASSYGTSNQPQHF. The CDR3 region has the DNA TGTGCCAGCAGTTACGGGACTAGCAATCAGCCCCAGCATTTT.

V and J are TRBV7-3 and TRBJ2-2; 11 nucleotides agree with TRBD1. Unmatched junction bases numbered 7, after V lost 5 bases and J lost 5 bases. The CDR3 runs to 16 residues. Germline lookup yields CDR1 SGHTA and CDR2 FQGTGA. CDR3 in DNA: TGTGCCAGCAGCGTCACCGGGACAGGGGGGACCGGGGAGCTGTTTTTT. Protein: CASSVTGTGGTGELFF.

This clonotype was recorded a few times. This chain links TRBV20-1 with TRBJ1-6; no clear D. V dropped 3 bases and J dropped 0 bases, with 15 bases sitting between them. CDR3 length: 17 amino acids. CDR1 DFQATT and CDR2 SNEGSKA come from the germline V gene (reference sequence). The CDR3 protein is CSASLSGTGSYNSPLHF. DNA of the CDR3: TGCAGTGCTAGCCTGTCCGGCACGGGCTCCTATAATTCACCCCTCCACTTT.

The genes are TRBV6-1 and TRBJ2-7, with D possibly being TRBD1 (6 bases). The V end was cut by 6 bases, the J end by 6 bases, with 12 bases between. This CDR3 contains 12 residues. Germline V CDR1 and CDR2: MNHNS, SASEGT. CDR3 in amino acids: CASSRTGIEQYF. CDR3 DNA sequence: TGTGCCAGCAGCCGTACAGGGATCGAGCAGTACTTC.

The rearrangement uses TRBV7-6 and TRBJ2-5, with TRBD2 identical over 7 bases. CDR1 is SGHVS, CDR2 FNYEAQ, per germline. The junction had 4 bases not matched to a gene; V was cut back by 1 base and J by 5 bases. This CDR3 has 14 amino acids. CDR3 in DNA: TGTGCCAGCAGCTTAGGGGGGAGGGGTGAGACCCAGTACTTC. Its translation is CASSLGGRGETQYF. The variable domain in full, completed from reference TRBV7-6 and TRBJ2-5, reads GAGVSQSPRYKVTKRGQDVALRCDPISGHVSLYWYRQALGQGPEFLTYFNYEAQQDKSGLPNDRFSAERPEGSISTLTIQRTEQRDSAMYRCASSLGGRGETQYFGPGTRLLVL.

V is TRBV2 and J is TRBJ1-4; possible D gene TRBD1, 6 bases. The CDR3 runs 15 residues. V dropped 5 bases and J dropped 1 base, with 11 bases sitting between them. The germline CDR1 and CDR2 sequences are SNHLY and FYNNEI. CDR3 in amino acids: CASSPQGITNEKLFF. The DNA of the CDR3 is TGTGCCAGCAGTCCCCAGGGGATAACTAATGAAAAACTGTTTTTT.

V gene TRBV28 combines with J gene TRBJ1-2, with 7 bases identical to TRBD1. This CDR3 comprises 13 residues. Germline CDR1 and CDR2: MDHEN and SYDVKM. V trimming: 2 bases; J trimming: 3 bases; junction bases outside the gene matches: 0. The CDR3 loop reads CASSLTGDYGYTF. The CDR3 bases are TGTGCCAGCAGTTTAACAGGGGACTATGGCTACACCTTC.

The V call is TRBV5-1, the J call TRBJ1-2, with 10 bases fitting TRBD1. CDR1 is SGHRS and CDR2 is YFSETQ in the germline V gene. V was pared by 4 bases and J by 7 bases, with 7 bases of the junction left unmatched. The CDR3 length is 14 residues. The CDR3: CASSLGQGVFGYTF. The DNA of the CDR3 is TGCGCCAGCAGCCTTGGACAGGGGGTTTTTGGCTACACCTTC.

The sample holds a few counts of this clonotype. The chain joins TRBV27 to TRBJ2-2; 12 bases agree with TRBD2. Unmatched junction bases numbered 6, after V lost 7 bases and J lost 3 bases. CDR1 MNHEY and CDR2 SMNVEV come from the germline V gene (reference sequence). This CDR3 region has 16 residues. The DNA for the CDR3 is TGTGCCAGCACTAGCGGGAGGGCCTGGGACACCGGGGAGCTGTTTTTT. It yields the protein CASTSGRAWDTGELFF.